There are a few counts of the clone carrying this T cell receptor (beta chain). Its antigen is still unknown. The data were obtained in a study of STAT5B mutations in CD4+ large granular lymphocyte leukemia. Study in general: Healthy donors showed HLA-associated enrichment of the CDR3 'QG' motif. Study conclusions and caveats: Roughly 27% of private leukemic clonotypes occurred rarely in other patients' non-leukemic repertoires.

Sequencing used immunoSEQ multiplex PCR; TCRdb keeps in-frame clones, though not all of them. This sample carries approximately 27,000 clones, about four fifths of them seen once, and the ten largest clones take 0.25% to 0.35%. The V gene lost 8 bases and the J gene lost 7 bases, with 29 bases spanning the gap. Per the germline V gene, CDR1 is LNHDA and CDR2 is SQIVND (reference sequence). The CDR3 is 17 amino acids. The chain employs TRBV19 and TRBJ1-2, with D uncertain. The sample consisted of CD4+ T cells from blood buffy coats. This receptor was identified in a human donor in good health. CDR3: CASASGIRAGTYGGYTF. In DNA form, the CDR3 reads TGTGCCAGTGCATCTGGAATACGGGCAGGTACCTATGGTGGCTACACCTTC.